This T cell receptor beta chain originates from a study of blood T cell repertoires in COVID-19. Methods used by the authors: From reference gene primer amplification, estimates of nucleated cell counts were derived. Only in-frame clones appear in the TCRdb table, and some are missing; sequencing was by immunoSEQ multiplex PCR. The DNA was the basis for D and trimming; V, J and clone size are from that table. The sample lists more than 200,000 clones; around 86% were seen once. Germline V gene lookup returns CDR1 GTSNPN and CDR2 SVGIG (reference sequence). The CDR3 has 15 amino acids. V was pared by 4 bases and J by 4 bases, with 17 bases between.

The receptor was derived from a woman aged 45-60 years with COVID-19, enrolled during active disease. Sequenced input: peripheral blood. The chain is built from TRBV30 and TRBJ1-3, with D unresolved. In DNA, the CDR3 is TGTGCCTGGACTCCCTCCCCGGTATCCGGAAACACCATATATTTT. Translated, it gives CAWTPSPVSGNTIYF.